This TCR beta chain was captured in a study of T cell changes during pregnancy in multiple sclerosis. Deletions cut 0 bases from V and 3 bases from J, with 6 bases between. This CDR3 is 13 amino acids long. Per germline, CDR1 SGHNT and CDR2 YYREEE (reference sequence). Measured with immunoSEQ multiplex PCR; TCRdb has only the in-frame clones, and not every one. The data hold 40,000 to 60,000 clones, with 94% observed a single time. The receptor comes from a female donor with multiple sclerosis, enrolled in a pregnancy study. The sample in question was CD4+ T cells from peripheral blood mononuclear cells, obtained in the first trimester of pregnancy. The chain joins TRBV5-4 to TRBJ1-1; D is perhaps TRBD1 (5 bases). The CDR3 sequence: CASSLVGDTEAFF. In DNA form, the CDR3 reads TGTGCCAGCAGCTTGGTAGGGGACACTGAAGCTTTCTTT.